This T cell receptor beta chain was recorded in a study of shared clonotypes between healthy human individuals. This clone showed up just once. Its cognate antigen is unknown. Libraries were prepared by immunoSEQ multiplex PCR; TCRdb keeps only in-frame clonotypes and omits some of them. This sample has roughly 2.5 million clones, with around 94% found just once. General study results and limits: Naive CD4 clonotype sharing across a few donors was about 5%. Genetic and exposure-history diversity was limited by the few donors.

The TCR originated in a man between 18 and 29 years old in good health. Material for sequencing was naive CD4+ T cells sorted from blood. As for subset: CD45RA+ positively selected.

In DNA form, the CDR3 reads TGTGCCAGCAGTTATCCGGGCAGTGGGCCGACCGAGCAGTACTTC. Translated, it gives CASSYPGSGPTEQYF. The J gene is TRBJ2-7, the V gene TRBV6-6; D gene unclear. The germline V gene has CDR1 MNHNY and CDR2 SVGAGI (reference sequence). The CDR3 runs 15 residues. Trimming shortened V by 3 bases and J by 6 bases, and 18 bases separated the two germline ends.